The 2 T cell receptor beta chains below all came from one sample that was sequenced in a study of cytomegalovirus exposure and HLA in healthy donors. Measured with immunoSEQ multiplex PCR; TCRdb has only the in-frame clones, and not every one. The sample shows 150,000 to 250,000 clones, roughly 81% of them seen only once. Sequenced input: PBMCs. The receptor source for this set is a young woman in good health and CMV-seronegative.

The V call is TRBV28, the J call TRBJ2-6; tentative D call: TRBD1 (7 bases). Trimming removed 7 bases at V and 3 bases at J, with 25 bases between. CDR1 and CDR2 from the germline V gene are MDHEN and SYDVKM. The CDR3 runs 19 residues. The CDR3 is CASTAPGDSSVGGANVLTF. For the CDR3, the DNA is TGTGCCAGCACCGCCCCGGGGGACAGCTCGGTGGGTGGGGCCAACGTCCTGACTTTC.

The chain employs TRBV7-2 and TRBJ1-4, with 11 bases aligning to TRBD1. The germline V gene has CDR1 SGHTA and CDR2 FQGNSA. The ends lost 2 bases at V and 8 bases at J; junction bases unmatched: 7. The CDR3 is 16 residues long. CDR3 protein: CASSLSGTGGSEKLFF. The DNA of the CDR3 is TGTGCCAGCAGCTTATCCGGGACAGGGGGTTCGGAAAAACTGTTTTTT.